The 16 T cell receptor beta chains below come from one sample, sequenced in a study of technical replicates of blood from several donors. This table comes from immunoSEQ multiplex PCR, and its TCRdb copy is limited to in-frame clones, with some not included. The repertoire includes around 80,000 clones, about 91% of them detected once, and 0.39% sits in the top ten. Sequenced: T cells isolated from PBMCs. These receptors were taken from a human donor in good health.

This chain joins TRBV5-1 and TRBJ1-3; D is uncertain. CDR3 size: 12 residues. CDR1 and CDR2 (germline): SGHRS, YFSETQ. V was pared by 6 bases and J by 4 bases, with 8 bases between. Here the CDR3 reads CASKSLGNTIYF. CDR3 DNA sequence: TGCGCCAGCAAATCCCTGGGAAACACCATATATTTT. The full variable domain, rest sourced from reference TRBV5-1 and TRBJ1-3, is KAGVTQTPRYLIKTRGQQVTLSCSPISGHRSVSWYQQTPGQGLQFLFEYFSETQRNKGNFPGRFSGRQFSNSRSEMNVSTLELGDSALYLCASKSLGNTIYFGEGSWLTVV.

This clone appeared a few times. The chain employs TRBV11-3 and TRBJ2-7, with 8 bases lining up with TRBD1. The CDR3 has 14 amino acids. CDR1 is SGHNT, CDR2 YENEEA, per germline. Trimming at V came to 3 bases and at J to 5 bases, leaving 6 bases not matched to a gene. The CDR3 loop reads CASSFGRGLNEQYF. The CDR3 DNA reads TGTGCCAGCAGCTTCGGCAGGGGGCTAAACGAGCAGTACTTC.

V and J are TRBV4-1 and TRBJ2-7; TRBD2 aligns across 9 bases. Germline assignment: CDR1 MGHRA and CDR2 YSYEKL. The CDR3 is 15 amino acids. V lost 0 bases to trimming and J lost 4 bases; unmatched junction nucleotides: 4. CDR3 DNA: TGCGCCAGCAGCCAAGAGGGACTAGCCTCGTACGAGCAGTACTTC. As protein: CASSQEGLASYEQYF.

The chain couples TRBV6-5 to TRBJ2-3, with D possibly matching TRBD2 (6 bases). V was trimmed by 0 bases and J by 6 bases, leaving 16 bases between them. The CDR3 sequence is 16 residues long. Germline CDR1 reads MNHEY; CDR2 reads SVGAGI. The CDR3 region has the DNA TGTGCCAGCAGTTACTCGGGGGACTCTCTAGTCGATACGCAGTATTTT. The encoded protein is CASSYSGDSLVDTQYF.

This clone was observed a handful of times. V usage is TRBV28 and J usage is TRBJ1-1, with D tentatively TRBD1 (6 bases). Germline V gives CDR1 MDHEN, CDR2 SYDVKM. The CDR3 is 17 amino acids. V lost 5 bases to trimming and J lost 0 bases, with 19 bases between them. The CDR3 spells CASSRTLDRRVNTEAFF. CDR3 DNA sequence: TGTGCCAGCAGTCGTACCTTGGACAGAAGGGTGAACACTGAAGCTTTCTTT.

The rearrangement joins TRBV9 to TRBJ1-4; D perhaps matches TRBD1 (5 bases). Germline-derived CDR1 and CDR2 are SGDLS and YYNGEE. The CDR3 is 15 residues long. The V end lost 4 bases, the J end lost 5 bases, and 15 bases lay between the germline ends. CDR3 nucleotide sequence: TGTGCCAGCAGCCTCTTAGGGCAGGGAAATGAAAAACTGTTTTTT. Its protein is CASSLLGQGNEKLFF.

Here the CDR3 DNA reads TGTGCCACCTTTAAGAACACTGAAGCTTTCTTT. This sequence encodes CATFKNTEAFF. The chain uses TRBV6-5 and TRBJ1-1; D is unclear. Germline V gene sequence: CDR1 MNHEY, CDR2 SVGAGI. The V gene lost 10 bases and the J gene lost 1 base, with 7 bases spanning the gap. The CDR3 is made up of 11 amino acids.

V and J are TRBV19 and TRBJ2-7, with TRBD1 matching over 9 bases. In germline, CDR1 is LNHDA, CDR2 SQIVND (reference sequence). The CDR3 totals 16 residues. J was trimmed by 6 bases and V by 6 bases; bases with no gene match: 15. CDR3 DNA: TGTGCCAGTAGGCCTTCCGGGGACAGGGATAGAAGCGAGCAGTACTTC. The encoded protein is CASRPSGDRDRSEQYF.

This clone was seen once. The chain has TRBV27 and TRBJ1-2; D gene ambiguous. Germline V gene data show CDR1 as MNHEY and CDR2 as SMNVEV (reference sequence). CDR3 size: 13 residues. Trimming shortened V by 8 bases and J by 7 bases, and 17 bases separated the two germline ends. The CDR3, as DNA: TGTGCCAGCTCCCGGGAAAGGGTTAGTGGCTACACCTTC. Translating gives CASSRERVSGYTF.

The CDR3 DNA reads as TGTGCCATCAGGGACAGGTGGTCGAACACCGGGGAGCTGTTTTTT. It encodes CAIRDRWSNTGELFF. V gene TRBV10-3 combines with J gene TRBJ2-2; TRBD1 matches at 7 bases. The CDR3 sequence is 15 residues long. Trimming took 6 bases from V and 0 from J; bases not matched to a gene: 4. The germline V gene has CDR1 ENHRY and CDR2 SYGVKD.

This chain uses TRBV13 with TRBJ1-1; D call uncertain. Per germline, CDR1 PRHDT and CDR2 FYEKMQ (reference sequence). Trimming took off 2 bases at V and 4 bases at J, with 2 bases between the two ends. The CDR3 is 11 amino acids. The CDR3 coding sequence is TGTGCCAGCAGCTTACGCACTGAAGCTTTCTTT. It is translated as CASSLRTEAFF.

The V call is TRBV14, the J call TRBJ1-1, with TRBD1 matching over 8 bases. With V trimmed by 0 bases and J by 3 bases, 3 bases remained unmatched. The CDR3 extends over 15 amino acids. The germline CDR1 and CDR2 sequences are SGHDN and FVKESK. CDR3 sequence reads: CASSQEGQEDTEAFF. The CDR3 DNA reads TGTGCCAGCAGCCAAGAGGGACAGGAGGACACTGAAGCTTTCTTT.

The CDR3 nucleotides read TGTGCCTGGAGACGGACAGGGATCTATGGCTACACCTTC. Translating gives CAWRRTGIYGYTF. J is TRBJ1-2 and V is TRBV30; 8 bases line up with TRBD1. Losses at the gene ends were 3 bases for V and 4 bases for J; bases not matched to a gene: 4. Per the germline V gene, CDR1 is GTSNPN and CDR2 is SVGIG (reference sequence). CDR3 length equals 13 residues.

The chain uses TRBV6-5 and TRBJ1-4; D gene ambiguous. The CDR3 totals 13 residues. Germline V gene data show CDR1 as MNHEY and CDR2 as SVGAGI. V lost 3 bases and J 5 bases, leaving 7 bases between the germline ends. CDR3 sequence reads: CASSYETNEKLFF. CDR3 DNA sequence: TGTGCCAGCAGTTATGAAACAAATGAAAAACTGTTTTTT.

The chain joins TRBV11-2 to TRBJ2-7; D unclear. The germline gives CDR1 SGHAT, CDR2 FQNNGV. V lost 0 bases, J lost 0 bases, and 9 bases lay in between. The length of the CDR3 is 15 residues. CDR3 sequence: CASSLDRVDSYEQYF. In DNA form, the CDR3 reads TGTGCCAGCAGCTTAGATCGGGTGGACTCCTACGAGCAGTACTTC.

The chain uses TRBV5-8 and TRBJ2-5; no reliable D call. The germline V and J ends were trimmed by 2 bases and 4 bases, with 9 bases remaining between them. The CDR3 has 13 amino acids. The germline V gene has CDR1 SGHTS and CDR2 YDEGEE. The chain's CDR3 is CASSLGRRETQYF. CDR3 nucleotides: TGTGCCAGCAGCTTAGGTAGGAGAGAGACCCAGTACTTC.